The present entry profiles one T cell receptor (beta chain) with its context. Its specificity is unknown. The data derive from a study of T cell responses to AZD1222 COVID-19 vaccine. Trimming at V came to 8 bases and at J to 8 bases, leaving 6 bases not matched to a gene. CDR1 and CDR2 from the germline V gene are SNHLY and FYNNEI. This CDR3 is built from 14 residues. Assay used: immunoSEQ multiplex PCR; TCRdb lists only in-frame clones, some missing. The sample lists over 85,000 clones; around nine tenths were seen once. Study-wide results and caveats: The number of AZD1222 recipients seropositive at baseline was only six. Across spike, vaccine-associated CD4 TCRs were found, dominant at 160-218 and 743-854. The donor group comprised mostly white British people and more females; the analysis possibly underestimated clonal diversity. Targets within unmutated variant regions were reportedly found for nearly half of spike-specific TCRs.

The rearrangement uses TRBV2 and TRBJ1-6; 10 bases line up with TRBD1. The receptor comes from an adult who received the AZD1222 COVID-19 vaccine. The sequencing here drew on peripheral blood, taken 28 days after the second AZD1222 dose. The CDR3 region has the DNA TGTGCCAGCCCCAGGGACAGGGGCCATTCACCCCTCCACTTT. Its translation is CASPRDRGHSPLHF.